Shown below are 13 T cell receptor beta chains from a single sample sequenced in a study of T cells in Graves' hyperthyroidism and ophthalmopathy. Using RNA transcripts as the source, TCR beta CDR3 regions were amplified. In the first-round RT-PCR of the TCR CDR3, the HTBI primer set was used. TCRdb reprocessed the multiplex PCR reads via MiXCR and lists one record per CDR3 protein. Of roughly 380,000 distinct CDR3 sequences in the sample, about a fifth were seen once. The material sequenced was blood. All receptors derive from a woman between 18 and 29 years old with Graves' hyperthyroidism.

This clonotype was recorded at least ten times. The CDR3 DNA sequence: TGCAGTGCTAGGGCGGTCGAGCGGGGGAACACCGGGGAGCTGTTTTTT. Its protein is CSARAVERGNTGELFF. The V gene is TRBV20-1, the J gene TRBJ2-2; 7 positions match TRBD2. This CDR3 contains 16 residues. Per germline, CDR1 DFQATT and CDR2 SNEGSKA (reference sequence). Unmatched junction bases numbered 8, after V lost 3 bases and J lost 1 base.

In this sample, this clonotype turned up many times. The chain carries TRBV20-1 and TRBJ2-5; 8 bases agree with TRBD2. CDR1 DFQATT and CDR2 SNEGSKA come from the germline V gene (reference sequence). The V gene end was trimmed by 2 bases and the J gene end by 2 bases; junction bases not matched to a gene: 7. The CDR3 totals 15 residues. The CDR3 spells CSARIAGGIQETQYF. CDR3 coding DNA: TGCAGTGCTAGAATCGCGGGGGGAATACAAGAGACCCAGTACTTC.

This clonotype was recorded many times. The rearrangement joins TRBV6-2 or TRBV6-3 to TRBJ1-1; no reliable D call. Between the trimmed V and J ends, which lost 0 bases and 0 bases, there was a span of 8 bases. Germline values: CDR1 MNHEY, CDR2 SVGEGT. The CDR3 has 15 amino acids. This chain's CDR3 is CASSYSVGVNTEAFF. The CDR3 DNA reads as TGTGCCAGCAGTTACTCGGTGGGAGTGAACACTGAAGCTTTCTTT.

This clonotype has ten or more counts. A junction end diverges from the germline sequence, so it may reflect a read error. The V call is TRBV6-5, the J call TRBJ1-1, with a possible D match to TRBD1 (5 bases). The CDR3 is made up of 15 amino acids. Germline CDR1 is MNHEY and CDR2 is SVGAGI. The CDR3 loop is CASSHSYRSRSEAFF. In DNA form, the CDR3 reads TGTGCCAGCAGTCACTCCTACAGGTCAAGGAGTGAAGCTTTCTTT.

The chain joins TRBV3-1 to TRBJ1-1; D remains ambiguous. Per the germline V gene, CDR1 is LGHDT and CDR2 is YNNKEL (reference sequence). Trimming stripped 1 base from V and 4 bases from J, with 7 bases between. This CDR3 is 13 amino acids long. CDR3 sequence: CASSQGGLTEAFF. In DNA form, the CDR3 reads TGTGCCAGCAGCCAAGGCGGGCTCACTGAAGCTTTCTTT.

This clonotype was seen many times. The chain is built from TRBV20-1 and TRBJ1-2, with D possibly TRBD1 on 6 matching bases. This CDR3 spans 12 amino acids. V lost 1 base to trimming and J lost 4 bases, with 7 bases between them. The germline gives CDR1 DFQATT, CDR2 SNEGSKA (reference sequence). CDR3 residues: CSARGDTYGYTF. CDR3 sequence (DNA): TGCAGTGCTAGAGGGGACACCTATGGCTACACCTTC.

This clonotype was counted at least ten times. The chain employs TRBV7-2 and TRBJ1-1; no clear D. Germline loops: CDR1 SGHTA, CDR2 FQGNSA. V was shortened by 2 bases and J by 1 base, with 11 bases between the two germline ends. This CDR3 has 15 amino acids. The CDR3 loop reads CASSLSRATNTEAFF. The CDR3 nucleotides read TGTGCCAGCAGCTTAAGTAGGGCGACGAACACTGAAGCTTTCTTT.

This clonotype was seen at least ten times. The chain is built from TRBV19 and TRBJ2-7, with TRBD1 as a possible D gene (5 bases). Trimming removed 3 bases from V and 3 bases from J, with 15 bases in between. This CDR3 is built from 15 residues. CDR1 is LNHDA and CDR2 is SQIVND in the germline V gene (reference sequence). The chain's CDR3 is CASSMFRAGRYEQYF. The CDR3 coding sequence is TGTGCCAGTAGTATGTTTCGGGCAGGGCGCTACGAGCAGTACTTC.

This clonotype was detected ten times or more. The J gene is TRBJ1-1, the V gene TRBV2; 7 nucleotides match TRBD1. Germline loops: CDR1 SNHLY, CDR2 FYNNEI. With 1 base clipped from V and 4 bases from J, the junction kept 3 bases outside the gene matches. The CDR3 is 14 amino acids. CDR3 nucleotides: TGTGCCAGCAGTGAAGTAGAGGGGGCCACTGAAGCTTTCTTT. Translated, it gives CASSEVEGATEAFF.

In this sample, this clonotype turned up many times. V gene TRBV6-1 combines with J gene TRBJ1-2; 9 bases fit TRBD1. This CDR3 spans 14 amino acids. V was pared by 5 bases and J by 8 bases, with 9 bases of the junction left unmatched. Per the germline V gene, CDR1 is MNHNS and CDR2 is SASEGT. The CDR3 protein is CASSRLGTGLGYTF. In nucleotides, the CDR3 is TGTGCCAGCAGTCGACTGGGGACAGGGCTAGGCTACACCTTC.

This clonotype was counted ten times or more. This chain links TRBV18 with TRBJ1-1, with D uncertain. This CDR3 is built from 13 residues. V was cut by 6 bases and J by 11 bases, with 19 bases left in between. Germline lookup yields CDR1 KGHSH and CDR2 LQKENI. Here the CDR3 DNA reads TGTGCCAGCTCTCAGGAGGGCGCAGGAGGGGCTTTCTTT. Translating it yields CASSQEGAGGAFF.

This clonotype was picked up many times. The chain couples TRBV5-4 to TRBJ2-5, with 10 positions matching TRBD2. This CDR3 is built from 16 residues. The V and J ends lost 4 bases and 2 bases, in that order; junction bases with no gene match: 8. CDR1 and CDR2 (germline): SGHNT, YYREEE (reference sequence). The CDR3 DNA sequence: TGTGCCAGCAGCGGTAGCGGGGGGCCGTTTCAAGAGACCCAGTACTTC. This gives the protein CASSGSGGPFQETQYF.

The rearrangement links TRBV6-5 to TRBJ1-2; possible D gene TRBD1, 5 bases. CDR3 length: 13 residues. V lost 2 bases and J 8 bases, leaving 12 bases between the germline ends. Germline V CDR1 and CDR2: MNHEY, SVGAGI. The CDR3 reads CASSYGGIQGYTF. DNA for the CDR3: TGTGCCAGCAGTTACGGGGGTATTCAAGGCTACACCTTC.